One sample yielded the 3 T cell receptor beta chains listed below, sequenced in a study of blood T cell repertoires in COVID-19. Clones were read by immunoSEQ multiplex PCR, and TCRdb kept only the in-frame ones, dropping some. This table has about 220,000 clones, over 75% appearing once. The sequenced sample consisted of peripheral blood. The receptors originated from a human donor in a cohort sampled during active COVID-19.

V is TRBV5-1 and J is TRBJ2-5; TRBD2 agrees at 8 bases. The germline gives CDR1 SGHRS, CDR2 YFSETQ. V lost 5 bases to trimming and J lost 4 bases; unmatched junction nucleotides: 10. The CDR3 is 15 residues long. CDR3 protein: CASRKAGDGRETQYF. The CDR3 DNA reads TGCGCCAGCAGGAAAGCGGGAGACGGTCGAGAGACCCAGTACTTC.

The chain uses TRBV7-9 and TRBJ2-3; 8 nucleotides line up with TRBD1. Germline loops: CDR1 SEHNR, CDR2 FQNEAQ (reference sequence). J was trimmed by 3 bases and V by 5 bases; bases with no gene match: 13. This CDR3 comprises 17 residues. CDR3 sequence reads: CASSQSGGLAATDTQYF. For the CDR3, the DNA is TGTGCCAGCAGCCAATCAGGGGGCTTAGCCGCTACAGATACGCAGTATTTT.

The CDR3 nucleotides are TGTGCCAGCAGTGACCCCGGGACTAGCGGGAGGACCGCAGATACGCAGTATTTT. Translation: CASSDPGTSGRTADTQYF. The rearrangement joins TRBV6-4 to TRBJ2-3; 15 bases line up with TRBD2. This CDR3 contains 18 residues. Germline V gene lookup returns CDR1 MRHNA and CDR2 SNTAGT. V lost 2 bases to trimming and J lost 4 bases; unmatched junction nucleotides: 7.